Listed here are 17 T cell receptor beta chains from one sample, sequenced in a study of blood T cell repertoires in COVID-19. TCRdb keeps only in-frame clones here, not all; method: immunoSEQ multiplex PCR. This table holds approximately 270,000 clones, approximately 90% found once. Sequencing used PBMCs or T cells enriched from blood (not recorded which). These receptors all stem from a man between 40 and 49 years old who had been exposed to COVID-19.

The chain combines TRBV18 with TRBJ2-3; D gene unclear. CDR1 is KGHSH and CDR2 is LQKENI in the germline V gene. Trimming removed 3 bases from V and 3 bases from J, with 4 bases in between. The CDR3 runs to 12 residues. CDR3 nucleotide sequence: TGTGCCAGCTCACCCGGGACAGATACGCAGTATTTT. Protein product: CASSPGTDTQYF.

This chain links TRBV28 with TRBJ1-2, with D possibly TRBD1 on 6 matching bases. Germline CDR1 reads MDHEN; CDR2 reads SYDVKM. V was trimmed by 6 bases and J by 3 bases, leaving 14 bases between them. The CDR3 contains 14 residues. In DNA form, the CDR3 reads TGTGCCAGCAGCCGAGGGGGGGCGTACTATGGCTACACCTTC. Translating gives CASSRGGAYYGYTF.

To note about this clone: A junction end diverges from the germline sequence, so it may reflect a read error. This chain links TRBV29-1 with TRBJ2-7; D is ambiguous. The V gene's germline CDR1 is SQVTM and CDR2 ANQGSEA. The CDR3 spans 12 residues. The CDR3 DNA reads TGCAGCGTTGAAATCGACACTTACGGGCAGTACTTC. Translation: CSVEIDTYGQYF.

V usage is TRBV19 and J usage is TRBJ2-1; TRBD1 matches at 8 bases. The junction had 5 bases not matched to a gene; V was cut back by 7 bases and J by 3 bases. This CDR3 has 14 residues. Germline V lookup: CDR1 LNHDA, CDR2 SQIVND (reference sequence). The CDR3 DNA reads TGTGCCAGTAATTCGGGACAGGACTACAATGAGCAGTTCTTC. Amino acids: CASNSGQDYNEQFF.

The chain links TRBV11-2 to TRBJ1-3; 7 nucleotides agree with TRBD1. The CDR3 length is 15 residues. V was pared by 4 bases and J by 5 bases, with 8 bases of the junction left unmatched. The V gene's germline CDR1 is SGHAT and CDR2 FQNNGV. The CDR3 region is CASSSVRGLRNTIYF. The DNA of the CDR3 is TGTGCCAGCAGCTCCGTTAGGGGGCTTAGAAACACCATATATTTT.

V and J are TRBV6-2 or TRBV6-3 and TRBJ2-1, with TRBD2 identical over 13 bases. CDR1 and CDR2 (germline): MNHEY, SVGEGT. Trimming took 2 bases from V and 8 from J; bases not matched to a gene: 12. The CDR3 has 18 amino acids. This CDR3 is CASSYPTSGRTLRDEQFF. The CDR3 nucleotides are TGTGCCAGCAGTTACCCGACTAGCGGGAGGACCCTAAGGGATGAGCAGTTCTTC.

The chain uses TRBV19 and TRBJ2-7; D call uncertain. This CDR3 spans 15 amino acids. V was pared by 2 bases and J by 2 bases, with 13 bases between. From germline, CDR1 is LNHDA and CDR2 SQIVND (reference sequence). The CDR3 coding sequence is TGTGCCAGTAGTATACTTTGGAGTTCTCCCTACGAGCAGTACTTC. Its protein product is CASSILWSSPYEQYF.

This rearrangement joins TRBV29-1 to TRBJ1-3; D remains ambiguous. CDR3 length equals 12 residues. Germline values: CDR1 SQVTM, CDR2 ANQGSEA. V shed 5 bases and J shed 5 bases, with 10 bases lying between them. CDR3 region: CSVTTSRNTIYF. The CDR3 coding sequence is TGCAGCGTTACGACATCCAGAAACACCATATATTTT.

This clone was seen a single time. This rearrangement joins TRBV19 to TRBJ2-3; a weak D match, TRBD2 (5 bases). The CDR3 runs to 13 residues. V lost 5 bases and J 8 bases, leaving 14 bases between the germline ends. Germline V gives CDR1 LNHDA, CDR2 SQIVND (reference sequence). Here the CDR3 reads CASSPTFEGTQYF. In DNA form, the CDR3 reads TGTGCCAGTAGTCCAACTTTCGAGGGTACGCAGTATTTT. The whole variable domain, remainder taken from reference TRBV19 and TRBJ2-3, is DGGITQSPKYLFRKEGQNVTLSCEQNLNHDAMYWYRQDPGQGLRLIYYSQIVNDFQKGDIAEGYSVSREKKESFPLTVTSAQKNPTAFYLCASSPTFEGTQYFGPGTRLTVL.

The chain is built from TRBV29-1 and TRBJ1-5; D is perhaps TRBD1 (5 bases). The ends were cut back, 4 bases at V and 0 bases at J, with 10 bases in the middle. In germline, CDR1 is SQVTM, CDR2 ANQGSEA. The CDR3 spans 14 residues. The CDR3 nucleotides are TGCAGCGTTGCGACAGCAGGTAGCAATCAGCCCCAGCATTTT. It codes for CSVATAGSNQPQHF.

This rearrangement joins TRBV9 to TRBJ2-7; D is undetermined. The length of the CDR3 is 13 residues. V lost 0 bases to trimming and J lost 4 bases, with 8 bases between them. CDR1 and CDR2 from the germline V gene are SGDLS and YYNGEE. Here the CDR3 DNA reads TGTGCCAGCAGCGTAGGGCCCCATTACGAGCAGTACTTC. This codes for CASSVGPHYEQYF.

The rearrangement uses TRBV2 and TRBJ1-2, with 10 bases aligning to TRBD1. The germline CDR1 and CDR2 sequences are SNHLY and FYNNEI. This CDR3 contains 14 residues. J was trimmed by 6 bases and V by 5 bases; bases with no gene match: 6. The CDR3 DNA reads as TGTGCCAGCAGTTGGGGGACAGGGGCGGATGGCTACACCTTC. Translation gives CASSWGTGADGYTF.

This rearrangement joins TRBV7-9 to TRBJ2-3, with 15 bases aligning to TRBD2. CDR3 length: 15 amino acids. J gave up 8 bases and V 8 bases, and 8 bases lay outside the gene matches. In germline, CDR1 is SEHNR, CDR2 FQNEAQ (reference sequence). CDR3 in amino acids: CASGLAGGPGGTQYF. Written as DNA, the CDR3 is TGTGCCAGCGGACTAGCGGGAGGGCCCGGAGGTACGCAGTATTTT. Filled out from reference TRBV7-9 and TRBJ2-3, the complete variable domain reads DTGVSQNPRHKITKRGQNVTFRCDPISEHNRLYWYRQTLGQGPEFLTYFQNEAQLEKSRLLSDRFSAERPKGSFSTLEIQRTEQGDSAMYLCASGLAGGPGGTQYFGPGTRLTVL.

The count of this clone is one. The sample has other DNA sequences that encode this CDR3 too. The J gene is TRBJ1-1, the V gene TRBV18, with a possible D match to TRBD1 (5 bases). From germline, CDR1 is KGHSH and CDR2 LQKENI. CDR3 size: 13 residues. V was trimmed by 2 bases and J by 4 bases, leaving 8 bases between them. For the CDR3, the DNA is TGTGCCAGCTCACCATCAGGGTCCACTGAAGCTTTCTTT. Residues: CASSPSGSTEAFF.

This chain links TRBV19 with TRBJ2-1; 7 bases line up with TRBD2. The length of the CDR3 is 15 residues. CDR1 is LNHDA and CDR2 is SQIVND in the germline V gene (reference sequence). V was clipped by 4 bases and J by 5 bases; unmatched bases: 8. The CDR3 region is CASSNGGGPDNEQFF. The CDR3 coding sequence is TGTGCCAGTAGTAATGGGGGAGGGCCTGACAATGAGCAGTTCTTC.

The chain is built from TRBV6-6 and TRBJ1-1; D may be TRBD1 (5 bases). Trimming took 7 bases from V and 0 from J, leaving 18 bases between them. The germline V gene has CDR1 MNHNY and CDR2 SVGAGI (reference sequence). The CDR3 spans 16 residues. The CDR3 loop reads CASTDRVGGMNTEAFF. DNA of the CDR3: TGTGCCAGCACCGATCGCGTGGGGGGTATGAACACTGAAGCTTTCTTT.

The chain uses TRBV10-3 and TRBJ2-1; no clear D. Germline loops: CDR1 ENHRY, CDR2 SYGVKD. V was trimmed by 5 bases and J by 3 bases, leaving 14 bases between them. CDR3 length: 15 amino acids. The CDR3 sequence is CAISQSSSVYNEQFF. The CDR3 region has the DNA TGTGCCATCAGTCAAAGTTCCTCGGTCTACAATGAGCAGTTCTTC.